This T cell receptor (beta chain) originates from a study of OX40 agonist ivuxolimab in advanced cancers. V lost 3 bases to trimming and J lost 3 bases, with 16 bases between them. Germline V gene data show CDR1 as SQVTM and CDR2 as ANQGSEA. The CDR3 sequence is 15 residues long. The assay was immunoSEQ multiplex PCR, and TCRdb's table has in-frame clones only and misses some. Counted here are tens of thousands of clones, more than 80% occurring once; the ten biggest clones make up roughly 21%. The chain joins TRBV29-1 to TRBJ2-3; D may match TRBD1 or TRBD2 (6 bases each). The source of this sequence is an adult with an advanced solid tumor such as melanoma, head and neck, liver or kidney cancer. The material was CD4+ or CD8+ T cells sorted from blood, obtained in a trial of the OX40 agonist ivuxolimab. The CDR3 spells CSVDGVGGGTDTQYF. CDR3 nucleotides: TGCAGCGTTGACGGAGTCGGAGGGGGGACAGATACGCAGTATTTT.